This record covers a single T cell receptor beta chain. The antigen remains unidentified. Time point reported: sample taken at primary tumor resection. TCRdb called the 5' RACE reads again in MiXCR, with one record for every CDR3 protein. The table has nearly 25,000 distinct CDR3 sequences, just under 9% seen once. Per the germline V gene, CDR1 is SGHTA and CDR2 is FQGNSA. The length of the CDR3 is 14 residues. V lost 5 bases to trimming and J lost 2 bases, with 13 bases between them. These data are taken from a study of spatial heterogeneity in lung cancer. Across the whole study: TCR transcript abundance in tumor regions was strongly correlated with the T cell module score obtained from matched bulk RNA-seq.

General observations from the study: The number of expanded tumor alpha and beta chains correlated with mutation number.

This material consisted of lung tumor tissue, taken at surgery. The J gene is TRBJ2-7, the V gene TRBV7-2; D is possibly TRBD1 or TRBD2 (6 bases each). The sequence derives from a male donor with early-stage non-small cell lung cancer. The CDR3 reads CASSPRGLTYEQYF. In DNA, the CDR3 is TGTGCCAGCAGCCCACGGGGGCTAACCTACGAGCAGTACTTC.